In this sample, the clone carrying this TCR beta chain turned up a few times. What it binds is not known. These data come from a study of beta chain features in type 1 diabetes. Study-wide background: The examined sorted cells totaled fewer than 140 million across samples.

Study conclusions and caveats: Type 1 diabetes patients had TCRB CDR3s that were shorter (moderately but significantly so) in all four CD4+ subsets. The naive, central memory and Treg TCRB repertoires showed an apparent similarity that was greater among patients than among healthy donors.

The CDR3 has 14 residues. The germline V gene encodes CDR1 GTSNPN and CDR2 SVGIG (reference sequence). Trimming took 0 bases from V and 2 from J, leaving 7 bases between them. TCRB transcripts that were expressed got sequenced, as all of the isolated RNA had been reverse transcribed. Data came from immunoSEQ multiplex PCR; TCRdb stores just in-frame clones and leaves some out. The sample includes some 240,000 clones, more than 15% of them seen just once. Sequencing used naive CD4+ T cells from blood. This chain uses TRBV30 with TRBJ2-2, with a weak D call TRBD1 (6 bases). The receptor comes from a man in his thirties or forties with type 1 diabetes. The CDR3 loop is CAWSVGGNTGELFF. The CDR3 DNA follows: TGTGCCTGGAGTGTAGGGGGTAACACCGGGGAGCTGTTTTTT.